This T cell receptor beta chain was sequenced during a study of blood T cell repertoires in COVID-19. As originally analysed: Reference gene primer amplification yielded estimated nucleated cell counts. Profiling relied on immunoSEQ multiplex PCR, and the TCRdb table lists in-frame clones only, not all of them. V and J calls and clone size are as listed in that table; D and trimming were resolved from the DNA. The table has hundreds of thousands of clones, 85% seen once. V lost 2 bases, J lost 4 bases, and 14 bases lay in between. The CDR3 totals 15 residues. Germline V lookup: CDR1 MNHEY, CDR2 SVGAGI.

The gene calls are TRBV6-5 and TRBJ1-1, with D perhaps TRBD1 (6 bases). Sample: peripheral blood. This sequence originates from a young woman with acute or convalescent COVID-19. The CDR3 sequence: CASSYRGAGTTEAFF. The CDR3, as DNA: TGTGCCAGCAGTTACCGGGGGGCAGGGACCACTGAAGCTTTCTTT.